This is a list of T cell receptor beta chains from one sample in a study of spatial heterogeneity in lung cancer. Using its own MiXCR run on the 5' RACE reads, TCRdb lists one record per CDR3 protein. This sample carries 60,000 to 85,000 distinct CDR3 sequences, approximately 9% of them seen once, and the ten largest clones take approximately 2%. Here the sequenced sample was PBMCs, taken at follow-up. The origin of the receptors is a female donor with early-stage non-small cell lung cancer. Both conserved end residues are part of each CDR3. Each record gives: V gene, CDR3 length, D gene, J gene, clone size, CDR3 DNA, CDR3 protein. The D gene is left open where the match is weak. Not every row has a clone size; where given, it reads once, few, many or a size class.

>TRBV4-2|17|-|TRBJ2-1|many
TGTGCCAGCAGCCCGCCTCCTTTGCTAGCGTCACTGCATGAGCAGTTCTTC
CASSPPPLLASLHEQFF
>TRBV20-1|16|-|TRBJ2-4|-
TGCAGTGCTAGAGATCTCGTCACACCCGCCAAAAACATTCAGTACTTC
CSARDLVTPAKNIQYF
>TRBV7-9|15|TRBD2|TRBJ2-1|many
TGTGCCAGCAGCCGTGGGTCTAGCGGGACTTTAGAGCAGTTCTTC
CASSRGSSGTLEQFF
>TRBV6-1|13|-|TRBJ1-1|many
TGTGCCAGCAGTAGCGACGGGGGGGCTGAAGCTTTCTTT
CASSSDGGAEAFF
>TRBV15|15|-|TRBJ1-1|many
TGTGCCACCAGCAGAGACAGGGCGATAATTGCTGAAGCTTTCTTT
CATSRDRAIIAEAFF
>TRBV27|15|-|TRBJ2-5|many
TGTGCCAGCAGTTTAAGGAGGGGTCAGGAAGAGACCCAGTACTTC
CASSLRRGQEETQYF
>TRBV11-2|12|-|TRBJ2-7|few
TGTGCCAGCAGCTCAGGGGCTCGAGAGCAGTACTTC
CASSSGAREQYF
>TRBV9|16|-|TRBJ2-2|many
TGTGCCAGCAGCACGAGCCGACAGGCGAACACCGGGGAGCTGTTTTTT
CASSTSRQANTGELFF
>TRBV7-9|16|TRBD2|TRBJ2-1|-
TGTGCCAGCAGCCCTGGACTAGCGATTACTTACAATGAGCAGTTCTTC
CASSPGLAITYNEQFF
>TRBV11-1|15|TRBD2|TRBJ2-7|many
TGTGCCAGCCGACTCGGACTAGCGGGAGGAGGCGAGCAGTACTTC
CASRLGLAGGGEQYF
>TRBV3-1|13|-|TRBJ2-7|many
TGTGCCAGCTGCCTGGGGGTTCAGGGCGAGCAGTACTTC
CASCLGVQGEQYF
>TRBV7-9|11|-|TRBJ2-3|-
TGTGCCAGCAGCGTATTTGATACGCAGTATTTT
CASSVFDTQYF
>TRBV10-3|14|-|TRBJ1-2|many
TGTGCCATCAGTGATGGGGACCGAAACTATGGCTACACCTTC
CAISDGDRNYGYTF
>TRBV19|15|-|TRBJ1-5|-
TGTGCCAGTAGTATGGGTCCTTACTACAATCAGCCCCAGCATTTT
CASSMGPYYNQPQHF
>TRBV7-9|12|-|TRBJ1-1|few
TGTGCCAGCAGCGCCCCGTTCCCTGAAGCTTTCTTT
CASSAPFPEAFF
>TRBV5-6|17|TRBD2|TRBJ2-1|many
TGTGCCAGCTATCAACTTCGGGAGGGTTCGCGGGACAATGAGCAGTTCTTC
CASYQLREGSRDNEQFF
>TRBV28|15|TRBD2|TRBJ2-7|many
TGTGCCAGCAGTCAGTGGGGACTAGCGGCCTACGAGCAGTACTTC
CASSQWGLAAYEQYF
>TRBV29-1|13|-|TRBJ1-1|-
TGCAGCGTTGAGAGGGGACAGAACACTGAAGCTTTCTTT
CSVERGQNTEAFF
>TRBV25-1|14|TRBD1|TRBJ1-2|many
TGTGCCAGCAGTGAAGGAGGGGGCAGTACTGGCTACACCTTC
CASSEGGGSTGYTF
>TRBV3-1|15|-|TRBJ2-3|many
TGTGCCAGCAGCCAGGGGGGCGGGAGTGGAGATACGCAGTATTTT
CASSQGGGSGDTQYF
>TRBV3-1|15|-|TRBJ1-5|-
TGTGCCAGCAGCCAAGACTCTGTTAGCAATCAGCCCCAGCATTTT
CASSQDSVSNQPQHF
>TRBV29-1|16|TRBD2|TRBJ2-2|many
TGCAGCGCCGAAGGGGCTAGCGGGAGATTCACCGGGGAGCTGTTTTTT
CSAEGASGRFTGELFF
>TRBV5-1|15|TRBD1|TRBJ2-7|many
TGCGCCAGCAGCTTGGAGGGGACAGGGTTTTTCGAGCAGTACTTC
CASSLEGTGFFEQYF
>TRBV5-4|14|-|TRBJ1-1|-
TGTGCCAGCAGCCTACCGTCGACAGCCCCAGAAGCTTTCTTT
CASSLPSTAPEAFF
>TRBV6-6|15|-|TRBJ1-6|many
TGTGCCAGCAGTCACCGGCAGGGTAATAATTCACCCCTCCACTTT
CASSHRQGNNSPLHF
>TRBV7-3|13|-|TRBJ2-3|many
TGTGCCAGCTCGGGCGGACCAGTGGATACGCAGTATTTT
CASSGGPVDTQYF
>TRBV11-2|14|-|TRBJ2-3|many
TGTGCCAGCAGCCCATTTAGCGGTTCAGATACGCAGTATTTT
CASSPFSGSDTQYF
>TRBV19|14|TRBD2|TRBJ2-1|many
TGTGCCACCTCAGCCGGGACTAGCGGGCGGGAGCAGTTCTTC
CATSAGTSGREQFF
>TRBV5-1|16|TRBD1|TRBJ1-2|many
TGCGCCAGCAGCTCGCAACAATTCGGGACAGACTATGGCTACACCTTC
CASSSQQFGTDYGYTF
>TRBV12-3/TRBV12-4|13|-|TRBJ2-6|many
TGTGCCAGCAGTTTTGGGCAGAACAACGTCCTGACTTTC
CASSFGQNNVLTF
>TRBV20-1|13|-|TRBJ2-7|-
TGCAGTACTAACGCAGGGGCCGCCTACGAGCAGTACTTC
CSTNAGAAYEQYF
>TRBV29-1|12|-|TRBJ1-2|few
TGCAGCGTGCGTTTGGCTAACTATGGCTACACCTTC
CSVRLANYGYTF
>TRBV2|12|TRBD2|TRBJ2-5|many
TGTGCCGGCGGGGGGTCGGGTGAGACCCAGTACTTC
CAGGGSGETQYF
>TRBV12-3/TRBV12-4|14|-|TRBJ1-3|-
TGTGCCAGCGGGGATGTCGGCTCTGGAAACACCATATATTTT
CASGDVGSGNTIYF
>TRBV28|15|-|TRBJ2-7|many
TGTGCCAGCAGGACACCGGACAGTCAATCCTACGAGCAGTACTTC
CASRTPDSQSYEQYF
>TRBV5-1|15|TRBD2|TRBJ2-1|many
TGCGCCAGCAGCTTGGGACTAGCGGGAGTCTGGGAGCAGTTCTTC
CASSLGLAGVWEQFF